The sequence of this TCR beta chain was determined in a study of cytomegalovirus exposure and HLA in healthy donors (TCRdb year 2017). Study-wide context: The roughly 650 repertoires of the first cohort and the approximately 110 validation repertoires were produced on the same platform, according to a later analysis. The study was designed to test whether signatures of past pathogen exposure could be identified by cataloging public T cell receptors. In addition to the first cohort of about 650 subjects, a separate validation cohort of over 90 different subjects was used. The study combined high-throughput TCR immunosequencing, statistical association of individual TCRs with disease status, and machine learning to predict cytomegalovirus infection status. General conclusions and limits of the study: The classifier was reported to diagnose cytomegalovirus status with high specificity and sensitivity in both the original cohort and the validation cohort. All 120 or so repertoires were used to score co-occurrence in the validation cohort in a later analysis, because that analysis had no HLA typing for the cohort. In the study, around 160 TCR beta chains were listed as associated with cytomegalovirus. According to the authors, the approach could potentially be generalized to other disease states and immunological phenotypes. In vitro tests confirmed that three of the cytomegalovirus-associated TCR beta chains recognize cytomegalovirus antigens. Of the cluster scores, roughly 95% were above 0 in a later analysis, which found that TCRs clustered in the first cohort also tended to co-occur in the 130 or so validation repertoires. Most TCR sequences were seen in very few donors, while some public TCRs were found in many individuals.

The donors belonged to the validation cohort of over a hundred subjects, which was separate from the approximately 700-subject first cohort. About this clone itself: No cognate antigen has been identified for it. No base-level quality is on record; no much larger clone is a single base apart.

The CDR3 holds 14 amino acids from the cysteine to the phenylalanine. Here the CDR3 DNA is all that survives: 42 bases in frame from base 1. Between the V and J ends, shortened by 3 bases and 4 bases respectively, the junction contains 13 bases. The germline V gene specifies SNHLY as CDR1 and FYNNEI as CDR2. The library came from the immunoSEQ multiplex PCR assay. On the study's bioinformatics: To diagnose cytomegalovirus status from the catalog of TCR beta chain sequences, a statistical classification framework was built. In TCRdb, the immuneACCESS table is reduced to in-frame sequences with V and J assigned. These tables do not hold every clone; where another copy was compared, an unresolved V gene accounts for under half, and the others remain unexplained. D and trimming come from the DNA, and the V and J calls and clone size come from that table. The sample table records about 120,000 clones; approximately 87% of these occur just once. The ten largest clones represent more than 5% of the sample.

The specimen sequenced was PBMCs. The chain couples TRBV2 to TRBJ2-7; the D gene is perhaps TRBD1, from 5 matching bases. This sequence originates from a woman between 18 and 29 years old in good health and CMV-seropositive. The nucleotide sequence is given as TGTGCCAGCAGTGAGAGGACAATGGCGTACGAGCAGTACTTC. This translates into CASSERTMAYEQYF.